This record looks at one T cell receptor (beta chain) sequence and its context. Its antigen is not known. The junction departs from germline at one end; a sequencing error may be responsible. The data originate from a study of cytomegalovirus exposure and HLA in healthy donors. Findings and caveats of the study: Common viral pathogens were later found to be apparently linked to several of the most significant clusters. The authors later found HLA-associated TCR beta chains more clonally expanded than equally common others. TRBV6-2, TRBV6-3 and some other V segments were excluded as indistinguishable.

The PCR had 60 Vbeta and 13 Jbeta primers. TCRdb keeps only in-frame clones here, not all; method: immunoSEQ multiplex PCR. The sample gives approximately 300,000 clones, 75% to 85% of which show up once; less than 0.4% is in the top ten. Looked up from germline, CDR1 is LNHNV and CDR2 is YYDKDF (reference sequence). This CDR3 has 15 residues. Sequencing was performed on PBMCs. This receptor was obtained from a girl aged 2 to 10 in good health and CMV-seronegative. The rearrangement joins TRBV15 to TRBJ2-7, with unresolved D. The CDR3 reads CATSRDVSRPYAQYF. DNA for the CDR3: TGTGCCACCAGCAGAGATGTGTCTCGTCCCTACGCGCAGTACTTC.